Below, 12 T cell receptor beta chains from the same sample are listed, as sequenced in a study of shared clonotypes between healthy human individuals. The protocol was immunoSEQ multiplex PCR, while the TCRdb copy is restricted to in-frame clones and leaves out a portion. The sample holds some 1.1 million clones, 77% seen once. Sequencing was performed on memory CD4+ T cells from PBMCs. The subset: CD45RA-negative fraction. All receptors come from a man younger than 35 in good health. Some clones in this sample may be carry-over from other donors' samples.

This clone was seen a few times. This sequence joins TRBV5-1 and TRBJ2-1, with D possibly being TRBD1 (5 bases). Trimming removed 4 bases from V and 0 bases from J, with 17 bases in between. Per the germline V gene, CDR1 is SGHRS and CDR2 is YFSETQ. This CDR3 spans 17 amino acids. The CDR3 loop reads CASSRWGLGSSYNEQFF. CDR3 in DNA: TGCGCCAGCAGCCGATGGGGCTTAGGAAGCTCCTACAATGAGCAGTTCTTC.

This clone is a singleton in its sample. The CDR3 spells CASSPLLSRASGSVETQYF. The CDR3 coding sequence is TGTGCCAGCAGCCCCTTACTTAGTCGGGCTAGCGGGAGCGTGGAGACCCAGTACTTC. This rearrangement joins TRBV11-2 to TRBJ2-5; TRBD2 matches 10 bases. The CDR3 runs to 19 residues. V lost 5 bases, J lost 5 bases, and 20 bases stayed unmatched. From germline, CDR1 is SGHAT and CDR2 FQNNGV. The variable domain in full, completed from reference TRBV11-2 and TRBJ2-5, reads EAGVAQSPRYKIIEKRQSVAFWCNPISGHATLYWYQQILGQGPKLLIQFQNNGVVDDSQLPKDRFSAERLKGVDSTLKIQPAKLEDSAVYLCASSPLLSRASGSVETQYFGPGTRLLVL.

The rearrangement joins TRBV7-2 to TRBJ2-1; 8 bases match TRBD2. The CDR3 has 15 amino acids. Trimming cost V 5 bases and J 11 bases; bases outside gene matches: 14. Germline values: CDR1 SGHTA, CDR2 FQGNSA. CDR3 protein: CASSPKREHFGKQFF. The CDR3 DNA sequence: TGTGCCAGCAGCCCCAAGCGGGAGCATTTCGGGAAGCAGTTCTTC.

The chain links TRBV7-9 to TRBJ1-5; D may be TRBD1 (5 bases). Looked up from germline, CDR1 is SEHNR and CDR2 is FQNEAQ (reference sequence). This CDR3 spans 16 amino acids. Trimming took 3 bases from V and 3 from J, leaving 15 bases between them. Written as DNA, the CDR3 is TGTGCCAGCAGCTTTTCCGGGGGGGGTTTCAATCAGCCCCAGCATTTT. It specifies CASSFSGGGFNQPQHF.

The V call is TRBV6-5, the J call TRBJ1-1; D is unresolved. Per the germline V gene, CDR1 is MNHEY and CDR2 is SVGAGI. Trimming took 4 bases from V and 1 from J, leaving 10 bases between them. This CDR3 has 14 residues. Here the CDR3 reads CASSFLTRNTEAFF. The DNA of the CDR3 is TGTGCCAGCAGTTTCTTGACAAGGAACACTGAAGCTTTCTTT.

The V gene is TRBV28, the J gene TRBJ2-3, with D possibly being TRBD2 (7 bases). This CDR3 comprises 16 residues. Trimming left V 2 bases short and J 2 bases short, with 14 bases between. Germline CDR1 reads MDHEN; CDR2 reads SYDVKM. CDR3 sequence reads: CASSLRGASNTDTQYF. CDR3 nucleotide sequence: TGTGCCAGCAGTTTACGGGGGGCCTCCAACACAGATACGCAGTATTTT. Filled out from reference TRBV28 and TRBJ2-3, the complete variable domain reads DVKVTQSSRYLVKRTGEKVFLECVQDMDHENMFWYRQDPGLGLRLIYFSYDVKMKEKGDIPEGYSVSREKKERFSLILESASTNQTSMYLCASSLRGASNTDTQYFGPGTRLTVL.

The V call is TRBV6-5, the J call TRBJ2-1; D gene unclear. CDR1 and CDR2 from the germline V gene are MNHEY and SVGAGI. This CDR3 is 12 amino acids long. Between the trimmed V and J ends, which lost 0 bases and 8 bases, there was a span of 5 bases. The CDR3 DNA sequence: TGTGCCAGCAGTTACTCCCCCGATGAGCAGTTCTTC. It encodes CASSYSPDEQFF.

The rearrangement joins TRBV2 to TRBJ2-5; maybe TRBD1 (6 bases). Germline V gene sequence: CDR1 SNHLY, CDR2 FYNNEI. V lost 5 bases and J 2 bases, leaving 18 bases between the germline ends. The CDR3 runs 16 residues. This CDR3 reads CASSPRGEGGQETQYF. The CDR3 coding sequence is TGTGCCAGCAGTCCCCGAGGGGAAGGGGGACAAGAGACCCAGTACTTC.

J is TRBJ2-5 and V is TRBV5-1; perhaps TRBD2 as D (5 bases). CDR1 and CDR2 (germline): SGHRS, YFSETQ. The CDR3 has 16 amino acids. V dropped 1 base and J dropped 4 bases, with 17 bases sitting between them. The CDR3 region has the DNA TGCGCCAGCAGCTTGTCCGGAGCGGTTTCTGGAGAGACCCAGTACTTC. Amino acid sequence: CASSLSGAVSGETQYF.

The chain employs TRBV6-1 and TRBJ1-2; no clear D gene. Germline assignment: CDR1 MNHNS and CDR2 SASEGT. The V and J ends lost 8 bases and 3 bases respectively, with 4 bases between them. CDR3 length equals 10 residues. In DNA form, the CDR3 reads TGTGCCAGCCACTACTATGGCTACACCTTC. It yields the protein CASHYYGYTF.

This rearrangement joins TRBV28 to TRBJ2-7, with 11 bases identical to TRBD2. This CDR3 has 15 amino acids. With 8 bases clipped from V and 3 bases from J, the junction kept 9 bases outside the gene matches. From germline, CDR1 is MDHEN and CDR2 SYDVKM. The CDR3 region is CASRTGGLADYEQYF. CDR3 DNA sequence: TGTGCCAGCCGAACTGGGGGACTAGCGGACTACGAGCAGTACTTC.

The chain is built from TRBV5-6 and TRBJ2-1; TRBD2 matches at 7 bases. V lost 1 base and J lost 7; bases outside the gene matches: 5. Germline V lookup: CDR1 SGHDT, CDR2 YYEEEE. The CDR3 runs 14 residues. In DNA form, the CDR3 reads TGTGCCAGCAGCTTGACGCCTAGCGGTAATGAGCAGTTCTTC. It yields the protein CASSLTPSGNEQFF.